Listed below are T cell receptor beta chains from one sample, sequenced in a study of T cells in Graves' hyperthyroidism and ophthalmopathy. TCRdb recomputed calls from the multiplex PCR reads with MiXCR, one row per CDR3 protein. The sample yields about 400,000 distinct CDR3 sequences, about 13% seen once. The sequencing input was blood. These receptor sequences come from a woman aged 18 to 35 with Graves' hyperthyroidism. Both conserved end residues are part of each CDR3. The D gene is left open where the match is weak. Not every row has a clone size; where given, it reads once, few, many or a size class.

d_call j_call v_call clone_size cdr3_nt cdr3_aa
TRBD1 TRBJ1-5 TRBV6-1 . TGTGCCAGCAGTGAAGGGTGGGGACAGGTCAATCAGCCCCAGCATTTT CASSEGWGQVNQPQHF
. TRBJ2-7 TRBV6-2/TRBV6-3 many TGTGCCAGCAGTTACTCGACGGAATTTAACCAGGGCGAGCAGTACTTC CASSYSTEFNQGEQYF
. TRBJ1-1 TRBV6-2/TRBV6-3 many TGTGCCAGCAGTTTTCTAGACACTGAAGCTTTCTTT CASSFLDTEAFF
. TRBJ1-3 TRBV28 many TGTGCCAGCAGGACACAGGGATCGGGAAACACCATATATTTT CASRTQGSGNTIYF
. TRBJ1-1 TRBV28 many TGTGCCAGCAGTTTAGAAGCAGCCAAGGCTTTCTTT CASSLEAAKAFF
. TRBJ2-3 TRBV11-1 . TGTGCCAGCAGCTTAGAGGGCAGCTCTAGCACAGATACGCAGTATTTT CASSLEGSSSTDTQYF
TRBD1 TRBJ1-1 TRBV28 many TGTGCCACCGAACAGGGGGCGCTGAACACTGAAGCTTTCTTT CATEQGALNTEAFF
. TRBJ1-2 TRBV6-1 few TGTGCCAGCAGGAGAACAGGGGGCTACACCTTC CASRRTGGYTF
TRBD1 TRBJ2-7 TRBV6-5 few TGTGCCAGCAGTTACTCGGACAGGGGGCGATCAACCTACGAGCAGTACTTC CASSYSDRGRSTYEQYF
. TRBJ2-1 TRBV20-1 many TGCAGTGCTAGAGGGTCCCGCTCCTACAATGAGCAGTTCTTC CSARGSRSYNEQFF
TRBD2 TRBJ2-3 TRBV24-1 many TGTGCCACCAGTGGGGGGACTAGCGGACCCACAGATACGCAGTATTTT CATSGGTSGPTDTQYF
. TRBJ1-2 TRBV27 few TGTGCCAGCAGACAGGACCCCTATGGCTACACCTTC CASRQDPYGYTF
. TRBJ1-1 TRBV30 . TGTGCCTGGGGAAAAGGGGCTTGGAGCGAAGCTTTCTTT CAWGKGAWSEAFF
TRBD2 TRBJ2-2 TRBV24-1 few TGTGCCACCAGTGATTTGCCGCGGACTAGCGGGAGCGCCGGGGAGCTGTTTTTT CATSDLPRTSGSAGELFF
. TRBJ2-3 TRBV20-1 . TGCAGTGCTAGTACTAGACAAACGGGGGGCACAGATACGCAGTATTTT CSASTRQTGGTDTQYF
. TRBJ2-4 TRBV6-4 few TGTGCCAGCAGTGATGGCGGGCTAGGCATTCAGTACTTC CASSDGGLGIQYF
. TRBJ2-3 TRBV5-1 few TGCGCCAGCAGCAATAATGCAGGGGGGGGCGGCACAGATACGCAGTATTTT CASSNNAGGGGTDTQYF
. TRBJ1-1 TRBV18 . TGTGCCAGCTCACCACTCGACAGTTCTCCACTTAGAGCTTTCTTT CASSPLDSSPLRAFF
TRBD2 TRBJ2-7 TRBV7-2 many TGTGCCAGCAGCCCCCGGGGGTATAGCGGGAGGACCAACGAGCAGTACTTC CASSPRGYSGRTNEQYF